In this sample, the clone carrying this T cell receptor (beta chain) turned up a few times. Antigen unknown. The CDR3 is 16 residues long. CDR1 is LGHNA and CDR2 is YNFKEQ in the germline V gene. This sample stems from a study of cytomegalovirus exposure and HLA in healthy donors. PCR amplification relied on 60 Vbeta primers (plus 13 Jbeta primers). Assay: immunoSEQ multiplex PCR; the TCRdb copy retains only in-frame clones and omits some. This table holds some 100,000 clones, approximately 80% found once. Study results and caveats: Testing in vitro showed a few CMV-associated chains specific for CMV antigens.

The chain has TRBV4-2 and TRBJ2-5; 14 nucleotides agree with TRBD2. Judging by the DNA end, TRBJ2-7 fits better; the J call may be wrong. The source of this sequence is a female donor in good health and CMV-seropositive. The sequenced sample was PBMCs. This CDR3 reads CASSQDGTSGSYEQYF. CDR3 sequence (DNA): TGTGCCAGCAGCCAAGATGGGACTAGCGGGAGCTACGAGCAGTACTTC.